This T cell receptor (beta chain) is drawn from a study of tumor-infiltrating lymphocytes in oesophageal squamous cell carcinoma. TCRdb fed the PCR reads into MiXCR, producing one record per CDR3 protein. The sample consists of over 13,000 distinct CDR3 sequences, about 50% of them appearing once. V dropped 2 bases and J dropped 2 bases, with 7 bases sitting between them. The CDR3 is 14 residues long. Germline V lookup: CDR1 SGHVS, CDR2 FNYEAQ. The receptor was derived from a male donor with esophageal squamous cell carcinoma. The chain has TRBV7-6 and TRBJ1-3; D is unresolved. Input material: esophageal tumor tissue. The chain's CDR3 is CASSLSTTGNTIYF. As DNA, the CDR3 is TGTGCCAGCAGCTTATCTACGACTGGAAACACCATATATTTT. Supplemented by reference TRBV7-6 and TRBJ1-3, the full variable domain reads GAGVSQSPRYKVTKRGQDVALRCDPISGHVSLYWYRQALGQGPEFLTYFNYEAQQDKSGLPNDRFSAERPEGSISTLTIQRTEQRDSAMYRCASSLSTTGNTIYFGEGSWLTVV.